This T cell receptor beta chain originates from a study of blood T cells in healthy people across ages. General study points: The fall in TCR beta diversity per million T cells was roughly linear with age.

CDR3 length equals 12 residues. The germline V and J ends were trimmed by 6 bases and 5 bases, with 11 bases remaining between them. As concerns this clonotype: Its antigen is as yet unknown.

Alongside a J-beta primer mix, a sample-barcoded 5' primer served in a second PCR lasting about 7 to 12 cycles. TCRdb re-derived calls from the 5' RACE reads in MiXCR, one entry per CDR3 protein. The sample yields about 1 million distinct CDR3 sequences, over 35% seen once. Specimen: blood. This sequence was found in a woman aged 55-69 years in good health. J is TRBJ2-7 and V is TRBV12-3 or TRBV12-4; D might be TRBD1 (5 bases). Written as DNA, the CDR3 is TGTGCCAGCAGCCCCAACAGGAACGAGCAGTACTTC. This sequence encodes CASSPNRNEQYF.